This TCR beta chain emerged from a study of OX40 agonist ivuxolimab in advanced cancers. Study-level results: Blood T cells, both CD4+ and CD8+, expanded clonally by week 6 at 0.1 to 3.0 mg/kg. The average count of expanded clones was higher among CD8+ T cells than among CD4+.

V was clipped by 1 base and J by 6 bases, with 4 bases between them. The germline gives CDR1 SQVTM, CDR2 ANQGSEA. CDR3 length: 11 amino acids. In the case of this clone: Its specificity is not known.

TCRdb's copy holds only in-frame clones and misses some; the assay was immunoSEQ multiplex PCR. This sample yields roughly 100,000 clones, of which roughly 93% are seen a single time; about 0.24% belongs to the top ten. The sequence was collected from an adult with an advanced solid tumor such as melanoma, head and neck, liver or kidney cancer. V gene TRBV29-1 combines with J gene TRBJ2-4; D ambiguous. The starting material was CD4+ or CD8+ T cells sorted from blood, obtained in a trial of the OX40 agonist ivuxolimab. This CDR3 reads CSVEVRNIQYF. CDR3 coding DNA: TGCAGCGTTGAAGTCAGAAACATTCAGTACTTC.